These 26 T cell receptor beta chains were all obtained from the same sample, sequenced in a study of blood T cell repertoires in COVID-19. Repertoires were generated with immunoSEQ multiplex PCR, while TCRdb's copy carries only in-frame clones and drops some. The sample consists of 25,000 to 30,000 clones, 90% to 95% of them appearing once. The sequenced material came from peripheral blood. These receptors were obtained from a human donor with active COVID-19. The donor label of this sample is uncertain.

The V gene is TRBV28, the J gene TRBJ1-1; tentative D call: TRBD1 (5 bases). Trimming shortened V by 4 bases and J by 5 bases, and 20 bases separated the two germline ends. Germline CDR1 and CDR2: MDHEN and SYDVKM. This CDR3 has 16 amino acids. DNA for the CDR3: TGTGCCAGCAGTTCGTGGGGGAGTCCAGGGAGGACTGAAGCTTTCTTT. Translated: CASSSWGSPGRTEAFF. The full variable domain, with the rest looked up from reference TRBV28 and TRBJ1-1, is DVKVTQSSRYLVKRTGEKVFLECVQDMDHENMFWYRQDPGLGLRLIYFSYDVKMKEKGDIPEGYSVSREKKERFSLILESASTNQTSMYLCASSSWGSPGRTEAFFGQGTRLTVV.

The rearrangement joins TRBV27 to TRBJ2-7; the D gene is possibly TRBD1 (5 bases). The V end lost 0 bases, the J end lost 3 bases, and 9 bases lay between the germline ends. This CDR3 is built from 14 residues. Germline lookup yields CDR1 MNHEY and CDR2 SMNVEV (reference sequence). The DNA of the CDR3 is TGTGCCAGCAGTTTATCCCCAGGGAACTACGAGCAGTACTTC. It encodes CASSLSPGNYEQYF.

This chain links TRBV28 with TRBJ2-5; 12 bases map to TRBD2. The CDR3 runs to 16 residues. In germline, CDR1 is MDHEN, CDR2 SYDVKM. J was trimmed by 3 bases and V by 5 bases; bases with no gene match: 7. The CDR3 region has the DNA TGTGCCAGCAGTGCCAGACTAGCGGGAGTAGAAGAGACCCAGTACTTC. Its translation is CASSARLAGVEETQYF.

The genes are TRBV7-9 and TRBJ1-3, with 8 bases aligning to TRBD1. CDR3 length: 15 residues. V was clipped by 4 bases and J by 2 bases; unmatched bases: 4. Germline loops: CDR1 SEHNR, CDR2 FQNEAQ (reference sequence). In nucleotides, the CDR3 is TGTGCCAGCAGCTGGTCGACAGGGGCTGGAAACACCATATATTTT. Translating gives CASSWSTGAGNTIYF.

In nucleotides, the CDR3 is TGCGCCAGCAGTCGTGTAGCGGGATGCGATGAGCAGTTCTTC. Its translation is CASSRVAGCDEQFF. The J gene is TRBJ2-1, the V gene TRBV23-1; 8 bases are a match to TRBD2. TRBV23-1 is classed as an ORF, of uncertain function. This CDR3 has 14 residues. The V and J ends lost 4 bases and 8 bases, in that order; junction bases with no gene match: 7.

This clone was recorded only once. The rearrangement uses TRBV6-5 and TRBJ1-2; D gene unclear. Germline CDR1 reads MNHEY; CDR2 reads SVGAGI. The CDR3 sequence is 13 residues long. V gave up 6 bases and J gave up 1 base, with 9 bases separating them. The CDR3 DNA is TGTGCCAGCAGGGAGGACTATAACTATGGCTACACCTTC. This codes for CASREDYNYGYTF.

The rearrangement links TRBV5-6 to TRBJ2-3, with 8 bases lining up with TRBD2. V lost 2 bases and J lost 2; bases outside the gene matches: 1. The germline CDR1 and CDR2 sequences are SGHDT and YYEEEE. The CDR3 extends over 14 amino acids. CDR3 protein: CASSLAGATDTQYF. CDR3 sequence (DNA): TGTGCCAGCAGCTTAGCGGGGGCCACAGATACGCAGTATTTT. The whole variable domain, filled in from reference TRBV5-6 and TRBJ2-3, reads DAGVTQSPTHLIKTRGQQVTLRCSPKSGHDTVSWYQQALGQGPQFIFQYYEEEERQRGNFPDRFSGHQFPNYSSELNVNALLLGDSALYLCASSLAGATDTQYFGPGTRLTVL.

The chain is built from TRBV5-4 and TRBJ1-5; the match to TRBD1 covers 9 bases. From germline, CDR1 is SGHNT and CDR2 YYREEE (reference sequence). Trimming removed 3 bases from V and 7 bases from J; junction bases left unmatched: 5. This CDR3 has 14 residues. CDR3 coding DNA: TGTGCCAGCAGCTCACAGGGGGCTCGACAGCCCCAGCATTTT. Translating gives CASSSQGARQPQHF.

The V gene is TRBV30, the J gene TRBJ2-7, with 12 bases aligning to TRBD2. The CDR3 covers 16 residues. The germline V gene encodes CDR1 GTSNPN and CDR2 SVGIG (reference sequence). The J segment lost 1 base and the V segment lost 3 bases, leaving 7 bases of the junction unmatched. The CDR3 sequence: CAWSSGLAGRSYEQYF. The CDR3 nucleotides read TGTGCCTGGAGCTCCGGACTAGCGGGGAGGTCCTACGAGCAGTACTTC.

The V call is TRBV30, the J call TRBJ1-3; 8 bases line up with TRBD1. The CDR3 is 14 amino acids. The V and J ends lost 2 bases and 2 bases, in that order; junction bases with no gene match: 2. Germline V gene lookup returns CDR1 GTSNPN and CDR2 SVGIG (reference sequence). The CDR3 spells CAWSTGGTGNTIYF. In DNA form, the CDR3 reads TGTGCCTGGAGTACAGGGGGAACTGGAAACACCATATATTTT.

The chain combines TRBV10-3 with TRBJ1-2; 8 nucleotides agree with TRBD1. The CDR3 runs 13 residues. The V gene end was trimmed by 7 bases and the J gene end by 6 bases; junction bases not matched to a gene: 7. Germline V gives CDR1 ENHRY, CDR2 SYGVKD. The CDR3 spells CAINPGGLHGYTF. The CDR3 region has the DNA TGTGCCATCAACCCAGGGGGCTTACATGGCTACACCTTC.

V usage is TRBV20-1 and J usage is TRBJ2-7; D possibly corresponds to TRBD2 (6 bases). The CDR3 covers 12 residues. V shed 3 bases and J shed 2 bases, with 8 bases lying between them. From germline, CDR1 is DFQATT and CDR2 SNEGSKA (reference sequence). CDR3 coding DNA: TGCAGTGCTAGTGAGCGGGCCTACGAGCAGTACTTC. Translation: CSASERAYEQYF.

The chain carries TRBV6-5 and TRBJ2-5; D ambiguous. The CDR3 covers 12 residues. Germline V gene data show CDR1 as MNHEY and CDR2 as SVGAGI. Trimming cost V 7 bases and J 4 bases, with 10 bases left between them. CDR3: CASTGSPETQYF. Written as DNA, the CDR3 is TGTGCCAGCACCGGGTCCCCAGAGACCCAGTACTTC.

The V call is TRBV19, the J call TRBJ2-3, with 9 bases aligning to TRBD2. V lost 3 bases and J lost 9; bases outside the gene matches: 7. Germline V gene data show CDR1 as LNHDA and CDR2 as SQIVND (reference sequence). The CDR3 runs 14 residues. CDR3 sequence reads: CASSIDKTSGTQYF. The CDR3, as DNA: TGTGCCAGTAGTATTGACAAGACTAGCGGAACGCAGTATTTT.

The V and J genes are TRBV6-2 or TRBV6-3 and TRBJ2-1; 11 positions match TRBD2. J was trimmed by 5 bases and V by 4 bases; bases with no gene match: 13. CDR1 is MNHEY, CDR2 SVGEGT, per germline. CDR3 length: 18 amino acids. As DNA, the CDR3 is TGTGCCAGCAGTTCCCTACGACTCCTAGCGGGGGGCGACAATGAGCAGTTCTTC. It codes for CASSSLRLLAGGDNEQFF.

The chain couples TRBV6-5 to TRBJ1-6; 10 bases fit TRBD1. This CDR3 has 15 residues. Germline trimming cut 6 bases from V and 10 bases from J; bases unmatched to any gene: 9. In germline, CDR1 is MNHEY, CDR2 SVGAGI. CDR3 protein: CASSSRTGGESPLHF. In nucleotides, the CDR3 is TGTGCCAGCAGCTCAAGGACAGGGGGAGAATCACCCCTCCACTTT.

A remark on this clone: The same CDR3 also results from other DNA sequences found in this sample. This chain's CDR3 is CASSLGDRGNSPLHF. The CDR3 nucleotides read TGCGCCAGCAGCTTGGGAGACAGGGGCAATTCACCCCTCCACTTT. The chain links TRBV5-1 to TRBJ1-6; TRBD1 agrees at 8 bases. The CDR3 runs 15 residues. V lost 0 bases, J lost 7 bases, and 3 bases stayed unmatched. Germline-derived CDR1 and CDR2 are SGHRS and YFSETQ.

This chain connects TRBV18 to TRBJ1-5, with 7 nucleotides matching TRBD1. The CDR3 is made up of 15 amino acids. Trimming cost V 1 base and J 3 bases; bases outside gene matches: 3. Germline CDR1 and CDR2: KGHSH and LQKENI. The CDR3 region has the DNA TGTGCCAGCTCACCACTGGGACAGACCAATCAGCCCCAGCATTTT. This sequence encodes CASSPLGQTNQPQHF.

Only one count was recorded for this clone. The rearrangement joins TRBV7-8 to TRBJ2-6, with a possible D match to TRBD1 (6 bases). V lost 5 bases and J lost 0, with 26 bases in between. Per the germline V gene, CDR1 is SGHVS and CDR2 is FQNEAQ. This CDR3 comprises 21 residues. For the CDR3, the DNA is TGTGCCAGCAGCCCACACAGGGTTGGACCAAAAGGGGGCTCTGGGGCCAACGTCCTGACTTTC. Protein sequence: CASSPHRVGPKGGSGANVLTF.

This clone has only a few counts. CDR3 DNA: TGCGCCAGCAGCCCGGACATTAACTATGGCTACACCTTC. Amino acids: CASSPDINYGYTF. The J gene is TRBJ1-2, the V gene TRBV10-1, with a tentative D call TRBD1 (5 bases). Germline V CDR1 and CDR2: WNHNN, SYGVQD (reference sequence). Trimming stripped 6 bases from V and 1 base from J, with 9 bases between. The CDR3 extends over 13 amino acids.

The V call is TRBV6-5, the J call TRBJ2-3; TRBD1 matches 7 bases. V dropped 5 bases and J dropped 2; count of bases not matched to a gene: 4. CDR3 length: 14 residues. Germline CDR1 reads MNHEY; CDR2 reads SVGAGI. The CDR3 protein is CASSTGQITDTQYF. CDR3 nucleotides: TGTGCCAGCAGTACGGGACAGATCACAGATACGCAGTATTTT.

This clone was picked up one time. The chain carries TRBV5-1 and TRBJ1-4, with unresolved D. Germline CDR1 is SGHRS and CDR2 is YFSETQ. There are 15 residues in the CDR3. The V end was cut by 1 base, the J end by 2 bases, with 9 bases between. The CDR3 protein is CASSLLGSTNEKLFF. CDR3 nucleotides: TGCGCCAGCAGCTTGCTTGGGAGTACTAATGAAAAACTGTTTTTT.

The V call is TRBV30, the J call TRBJ2-7, with TRBD2 matching over 7 bases. Trimming removed 5 bases from V and 6 bases from J; junction bases left unmatched: 19. The germline V gene encodes CDR1 GTSNPN and CDR2 SVGIG (reference sequence). The CDR3 extends over 16 amino acids. The CDR3 loop is CAWRAGSGLRLPEQYF. The CDR3 DNA reads as TGTGCCTGGCGGGCCGGTAGCGGGCTCCGCCTGCCCGAGCAGTACTTC.

The CDR3 is CASSPDTVVGEQFF. DNA of the CDR3: TGTGCCAGCTCACCAGACACCGTTGTGGGTGAGCAGTTCTTC. The chain couples TRBV18 to TRBJ2-1; D ambiguous. Germline lookup yields CDR1 KGHSH and CDR2 LQKENI. The CDR3 covers 14 residues. V lost 2 bases and J 9 bases, leaving 14 bases between the germline ends.

V is TRBV18 and J is TRBJ2-7, with D hard to call. CDR3 length: 15 residues. Germline lookup yields CDR1 KGHSH and CDR2 LQKENI. Trimming removed 2 bases from V and 3 bases from J, with 14 bases in between. CDR3 loop: CASSPTAGLVYEQYF. The CDR3 nucleotides read TGTGCCAGCTCACCAACAGCAGGCCTCGTCTACGAGCAGTACTTC.

The chain combines TRBV19 with TRBJ1-1; D not resolved. The V and J ends lost 5 bases and 4 bases respectively, with 11 bases between them. Germline V gene sequence: CDR1 LNHDA, CDR2 SQIVND (reference sequence). The CDR3 totals 13 residues. CDR3 bases: TGTGCCAGTAGTCCAGGCTTCGGCACTGAAGCTTTCTTT. Amino acid sequence: CASSPGFGTEAFF.